This TCR beta chain was recovered during a study of OX40 agonist ivuxolimab in advanced cancers. As regards this clone: As yet, its antigen is unknown.

Study-wide findings and caveats: Certain nonresponders likewise exhibited a low normalized T-cell clonal expansion. Partial responders at 0.1-3.0 mg/kg showed near-lowest clonal expansion.

Some clones are missing from TCRdb's copy, which holds only in-frame ones; the method was immunoSEQ multiplex PCR. The repertoire includes approximately 71,000 clones, approximately 94% of them detected once, and 15% to 19% sits in the top ten. The sequence came from an adult with an advanced solid tumor such as melanoma, head and neck, liver or kidney cancer. Sequencing was performed on CD4+ or CD8+ T cells sorted from blood, taken in a trial of the OX40 agonist ivuxolimab.

The CDR3 here is CASSWRGHSSYEQYF. The DNA of the CDR3 is TGTGCCAGCAGTTGGAGAGGGCACAGCTCCTACGAGCAGTACTTC. The chain links TRBV27 to TRBJ2-7; maybe TRBD2 (5 bases). In germline, CDR1 is MNHEY, CDR2 SMNVEV (reference sequence). This CDR3 has 15 amino acids. V gave up 4 bases and J gave up 0 bases, with 13 bases separating them.